Listed below are T cell receptor beta chains from one sample, sequenced in a study of CXCR3-negative and CXCR3-positive naive CD8 T cells. TCRdb reprocessed the 5' RACE reads, with one entry per CDR3 protein and no DNA. The sample table sets out 5,000 to 6,500 distinct CDR3 sequences. Sequenced input: naive CXCR3- CD8+ T cells from blood. All receptors derive from a human donor in good health. Some clones in this sample may be carry-over from other donors' samples. Both conserved end residues are part of each CDR3. Part of the rows lack a size; the others show once, few, many or a class for expanded clones.

>TRBV6-2/TRBV6-3|TRBJ2-5|-|16
CASSFEPGLGGWTQYF
>TRBV29-1|TRBJ1-1|-|14
CSVEGAQGGTEAFF
>TRBV2|TRBJ2-1|medium-sized|14
CASSVGASYNEQFF
>TRBV29-1|TRBJ2-1|medium-sized|18
CSIEAKGALSSPYNEQFF
>TRBV6-5|TRBJ2-7|-|15
CASSSRTGGIDEQYF
>TRBV29-1|TRBJ2-7|medium-sized|15
CSASWGTRNSYEQYF
>TRBV28|TRBJ1-1|-|12
CASSYDRGEAFF
>TRBV30|TRBJ2-7|medium-sized|15
CAWSGTETPIFEQYF
>TRBV29-1|TRBJ1-2|-|12
CSAGTSARGYTF
>TRBV5-1|TRBJ2-1|medium-sized|14
CASSLAGGGDEQFF
>TRBV12-3/TRBV12-4|TRBJ2-2|-|12
CASSQPGGELFF
>TRBV29-1|TRBJ2-1|-|12
CSVDVQGNEQFF
>TRBV2|TRBJ2-3|-|16
CASSEGTKLFTDTQYF
>TRBV6-5|TRBJ2-2|medium-sized|17
CASSLRRGPANTGELFF
>TRBV14|TRBJ1-5|-|12
CASSQDSQPQHF
>TRBV29-1|TRBJ2-5|-|13
CSVRDRGGETQYF
>TRBV12-3/TRBV12-4|TRBJ1-2|large|12
CASSPGTRGYTF
>TRBV10-3|TRBJ2-7|-|11
CAISEGLEQYF
>TRBV20-1|TRBJ2-3|-|15
CSANRDRERPDTQYF
>TRBV15|TRBJ2-7|-|13
CATSAGVLREQYF
>TRBV10-2|TRBJ2-2|large|15
CASTEAGLVTGELFF
>TRBV6-5|TRBJ2-7|medium-sized|15
CASSFVSGTGYEQYF